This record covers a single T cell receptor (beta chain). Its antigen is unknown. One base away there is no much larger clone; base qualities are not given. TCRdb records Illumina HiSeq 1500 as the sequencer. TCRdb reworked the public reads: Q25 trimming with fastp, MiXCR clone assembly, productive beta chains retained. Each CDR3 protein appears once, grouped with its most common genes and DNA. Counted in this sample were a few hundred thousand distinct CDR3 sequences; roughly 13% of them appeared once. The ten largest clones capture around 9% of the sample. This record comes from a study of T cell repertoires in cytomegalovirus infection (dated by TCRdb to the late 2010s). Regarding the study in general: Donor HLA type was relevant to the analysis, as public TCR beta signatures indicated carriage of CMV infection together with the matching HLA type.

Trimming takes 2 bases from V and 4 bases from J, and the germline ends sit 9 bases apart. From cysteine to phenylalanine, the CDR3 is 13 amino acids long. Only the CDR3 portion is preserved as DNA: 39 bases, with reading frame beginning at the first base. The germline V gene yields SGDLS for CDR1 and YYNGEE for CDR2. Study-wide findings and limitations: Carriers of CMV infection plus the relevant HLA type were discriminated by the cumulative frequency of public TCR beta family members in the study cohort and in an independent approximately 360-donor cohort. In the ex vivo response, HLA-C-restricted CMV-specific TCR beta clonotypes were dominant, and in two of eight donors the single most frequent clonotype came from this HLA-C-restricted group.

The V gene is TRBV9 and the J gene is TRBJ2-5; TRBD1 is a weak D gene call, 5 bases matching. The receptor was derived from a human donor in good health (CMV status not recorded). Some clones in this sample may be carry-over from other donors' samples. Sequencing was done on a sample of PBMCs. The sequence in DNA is TGTGCCAGCAGCGTGACAGACGGAGAGACCCAGTACTTC. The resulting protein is CASSVTDGETQYF. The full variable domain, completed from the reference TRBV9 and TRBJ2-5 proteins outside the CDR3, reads DSGVTQTPKHLITATGQRVTLRCSPRSGDLSVYWYQQSLDQGLQFLIQYYNGEERAKGNILERFSAQQFPDLHSELNLSSLELGDSALYFCASSVTDGETQYFGPGTRLLVL.